The 27 T cell receptor beta chains below were found in one sample sequenced in a study of shared clonotypes between healthy human individuals. Profiled with immunoSEQ multiplex PCR; TCRdb holds only in-frame clones, not every one. Of about 820,000 clones in the sample, roughly 92% were seen once. Naive CD8 cells lacked CD45RO and underwent positive selection for CCR7, leaving out terminally differentiated effector memory CD45RA+ cells. The specimen was naive CD8+ T cells sorted from blood. These TCRs come from a man between 25 and 39 years old in good health.

CDR3 DNA: TGTGCCAGCTTCGATGGAGTGGGTTTGGCCAAAAACATTCAGTACTTC. This codes for CASFDGVGLAKNIQYF. This rearrangement joins TRBV28 to TRBJ2-4; D gene unclear. The CDR3 has 16 residues. V was pared by 8 bases and J by 1 base, with 18 bases between. Germline loops: CDR1 MDHEN, CDR2 SYDVKM.

The chain combines TRBV5-1 with TRBJ2-7; maybe TRBD1 (6 bases). This CDR3 has 16 residues. CDR1 SGHRS and CDR2 YFSETQ come from the germline V gene. V shed 4 bases and J shed 3 bases, with 20 bases lying between them. CDR3 nucleotide sequence: TGCGCCAGCAGCCCCCCCGGGGCAGGGGTTTACTACGAGCAGTACTTC. This gives the protein CASSPPGAGVYYEQYF.

The chain recombines TRBV29-1 with TRBJ1-1, with D unclear. V was pared by 5 bases and J by 1 base, with 5 bases between. The CDR3 length is 11 residues. Germline V gene sequence: CDR1 SQVTM, CDR2 ANQGSEA. The CDR3 DNA follows: TGCAGCGTTTACAAGAACACTGAAGCTTTCTTT. Translation gives CSVYKNTEAFF.

This chain joins TRBV4-3 and TRBJ2-3; the D gene is possibly TRBD2 (5 bases). V shed 1 base and J shed 7 bases, with 15 bases lying between them. CDR3 size: 15 residues. Germline V gene data show CDR1 as LGHNA and CDR2 as YSLEER. The DNA of the CDR3 is TGCGCCAGCAGCCAAGTCGGCGAGGGTGTGAATACGCAGTATTTT. Its translation: CASSQVGEGVNTQYF.

The rearrangement joins TRBV21-1 to TRBJ2-6; TRBD1, the D gene given by the table, was not confirmed from the DNA. TRBV21-1 is recorded as a pseudogene. The CDR3 has 17 residues. As DNA, the CDR3 is TGTGCCAGCAGCAAAGGGGCCAGGGACTCTGGGGCCAACGTCCTGACTTTC. Protein product: CASSKGARDSGANVLTF.

The V gene is TRBV5-1, the J gene TRBJ2-2; no clear D gene. This CDR3 is built from 15 residues. The germline gives CDR1 SGHRS, CDR2 YFSETQ. Between the trimmed V and J ends, which lost 0 bases and 2 bases, there was a span of 8 bases. CDR3 in amino acids: CASSLAQANTGELFF. The CDR3 DNA is TGCGCCAGCAGCTTGGCTCAGGCTAACACCGGGGAGCTGTTTTTT.

The chain joins TRBV12-1 to TRBJ2-7. TRBV12-1 is a recognized pseudogene. CDR3 length equals 12 residues. CDR3 amino acids: CASSFVKNEQYF. CDR3 in DNA: TGTGCCAGCAGCTTTGTGAAGAACGAGCAGTACTTC.

For this clone: This specimen includes other DNA sequences encoding the same CDR3. This chain uses TRBV9 with TRBJ2-7; D perhaps matches TRBD2 (5 bases). From germline, CDR1 is SGDLS and CDR2 YYNGEE. Trimming took 0 bases from V and 0 from J, leaving 7 bases between them. The CDR3 runs 14 residues. CDR3 bases: TGTGCCAGCAGCGTAGGAAGCGGCTCCTACGAGCAGTACTTC. This codes for CASSVGSGSYEQYF.

This sequence joins TRBV7-3 and TRBJ2-5, with D uncertain. Trimming shortened V by 1 base and J by 5 bases, and 11 bases separated the two germline ends. Germline loops: CDR1 SGHTA, CDR2 FQGTGA. This CDR3 has 14 residues. CDR3 loop: CASSLSGGRETQYF. CDR3 DNA: TGTGCCAGCAGCTTAAGCGGCGGACGGGAGACCCAGTACTTC.

The rearrangement links TRBV4-3 to TRBJ1-2, with TRBD1 matching over 9 bases. There are 17 residues in the CDR3. Germline trimming cut 2 bases from V and 2 bases from J; bases unmatched to any gene: 9. The germline gives CDR1 LGHNA, CDR2 YSLEER. CDR3 in amino acids: CASSQWGQGTLNYGYTF. In DNA, the CDR3 is TGCGCCAGCAGCCAATGGGGACAGGGTACTTTAAACTATGGCTACACCTTC.

The rearrangement links TRBV29-1 to TRBJ2-5; the match to TRBD2 covers 9 bases. The J segment lost 4 bases and the V segment lost 5 bases, leaving 20 bases of the junction unmatched. The CDR3 loop spans 18 amino acids. CDR1 is SQVTM, CDR2 ANQGSEA, per germline. The CDR3 sequence: CSVLPDGSGRRGGETQYF. The CDR3 coding sequence is TGCAGCGTTTTACCCGATGGTAGCGGGAGACGGGGGGGAGAGACCCAGTACTTC.

This rearrangement joins TRBV27 to TRBJ1-1; weak D call: TRBD1 (5 bases). The CDR3 runs to 15 residues. Trimming removed 0 bases from V and 5 bases from J, with 13 bases in between. The V gene's germline CDR1 is MNHEY and CDR2 SMNVEV (reference sequence). CDR3 loop: CASSLSFGGWTEAFF. The CDR3 nucleotides read TGTGCCAGCAGTTTATCATTCGGGGGATGGACTGAAGCTTTCTTT.

This sequence joins TRBV7-9 and TRBJ2-7, with 9 bases lining up with TRBD2. This CDR3 is 17 amino acids long. Germline V gives CDR1 SEHNR, CDR2 FQNEAQ (reference sequence). J lost 3 bases, V lost 2 bases, and 11 bases had no gene match. CDR3 loop: CASSLSGSGLANYEQYF. For the CDR3, the DNA is TGTGCCAGCAGCTTATCGGGCTCTGGACTAGCGAACTACGAGCAGTACTTC.

The chain uses TRBV27 and TRBJ1-2; D not resolved. The V gene's germline CDR1 is MNHEY and CDR2 SMNVEV (reference sequence). V was cut by 6 bases and J by 3 bases, with 8 bases left in between. CDR3 length: 12 amino acids. In DNA, the CDR3 is TGTGCCAGCAGGGGTTCCTACTATGGCTACACCTTC. Protein: CASRGSYYGYTF.

Here the CDR3 reads CASSTTGTSGSKEETQYF. In DNA form, the CDR3 reads TGTGCCAGCAGCACGACGGGGACTAGCGGGAGCAAGGAAGAGACCCAGTACTTC. The rearrangement joins TRBV7-9 to TRBJ2-5; 14 bases line up with TRBD2. This CDR3 spans 18 amino acids. The germline gives CDR1 SEHNR, CDR2 FQNEAQ (reference sequence). V shed 5 bases and J 3 bases; nucleotides not matched to a gene: 11.

This clone appeared a single time. This chain links TRBV28 with TRBJ1-5; D remains ambiguous. V shed 0 bases and J shed 4 bases, with 4 bases lying between them. CDR1 is MDHEN, CDR2 SYDVKM, per germline. This CDR3 region has 13 residues. The CDR3 spells CASSLWKNQPQHF. For the CDR3, the DNA is TGTGCCAGCAGTTTATGGAAAAATCAGCCCCAGCATTTT. The full variable domain, in which reference TRBV28 and TRBJ1-5 provide the parts outside the CDR3, is DVKVTQSSRYLVKRTGEKVFLECVQDMDHENMFWYRQDPGLGLRLIYFSYDVKMKEKGDIPEGYSVSREKKERFSLILESASTNQTSMYLCASSLWKNQPQHFGDGTRLSIL.

The J gene is TRBJ2-7, the V gene TRBV11-2; TRBD2 matches at 8 bases. Per germline, CDR1 SGHAT and CDR2 FQNNGV. The CDR3 length is 15 residues. After removal of 0 bases from V and 3 bases from J, the junction contained 4 bases not matched to a gene. The CDR3 DNA sequence: TGTGCCAGCAGCTTAGAACTAGCGGAGAACTACGAGCAGTACTTC. Its protein is CASSLELAENYEQYF. Looking up the rest from reference TRBV11-2 and TRBJ2-7 gives the full variable domain: EAGVAQSPRYKIIEKRQSVAFWCNPISGHATLYWYQQILGQGPKLLIQFQNNGVVDDSQLPKDRFSAERLKGVDSTLKIQPAKLEDSAVYLCASSLELAENYEQYFGPGTRLTVT.

V gene TRBV5-5 combines with J gene TRBJ2-1; no reliable D call. With 0 bases removed from V and 7 bases from J, the gap between germline ends came to 11 bases. The CDR3 is 14 amino acids. Germline V gives CDR1 SGHKS, CDR2 YYEKEE (reference sequence). This CDR3 reads CASSLAGTANEQFF. The CDR3 DNA follows: TGTGCCAGCAGCTTGGCCGGTACAGCGAATGAGCAGTTCTTC.

This chain uses TRBV11-2 with TRBJ2-7; D is uncertain. Germline CDR1 is SGHAT and CDR2 is FQNNGV. Trimming removed 0 bases at V and 2 bases at J, with 5 bases between. The CDR3 consists of 13 residues. CDR3 bases: TGTGCCAGCAGCTTAGAAATCACCTACGAGCAGTACTTC. It specifies CASSLEITYEQYF. Full variable domain (rest looked up from reference TRBV11-2 and TRBJ2-7): EAGVAQSPRYKIIEKRQSVAFWCNPISGHATLYWYQQILGQGPKLLIQFQNNGVVDDSQLPKDRFSAERLKGVDSTLKIQPAKLEDSAVYLCASSLEITYEQYFGPGTRLTVT.

V usage is TRBV6-6 and J usage is TRBJ2-7; D unresolved. This CDR3 comprises 11 residues. The germline V gene encodes CDR1 MNHNY and CDR2 SVGAGI (reference sequence). The ends were cut back, 5 bases at V and 5 bases at J, with 7 bases in the middle. The CDR3 DNA reads TGTGCCAGCAGTGAATTCGACGAGCAGTACTTC. As protein: CASSEFDEQYF.

The genes are TRBV21-1 and TRBJ1-2; the listed D gene, TRBD1, was not tested against the DNA. TRBV21-1 is noted as a pseudogene. The CDR3 length is 13 residues. This CDR3 is CASSKEGKRGYTF. CDR3 DNA: TGTGCCAGCAGCAAAGAGGGGAAAAGAGGCTACACCTTC.

V usage is TRBV4-1 and J usage is TRBJ2-7; 10 bases align to TRBD2. V was pared by 0 bases and J by 2 bases, with 4 bases of the junction left unmatched. CDR3 size: 16 residues. Germline V gives CDR1 MGHRA, CDR2 YSYEKL. The CDR3 sequence is CASSQDLAGVTYEQYF. Written as DNA, the CDR3 is TGCGCCAGCAGCCAAGACCTAGCGGGAGTCACCTACGAGCAGTACTTC.

The chain joins TRBV5-4 to TRBJ2-2; D gene ambiguous. This CDR3 is built from 12 residues. V shed 4 bases and J shed 7 bases, with 8 bases lying between them. Germline V gives CDR1 SGHNT, CDR2 YYREEE (reference sequence). The CDR3 sequence: CASSQGFGELFF. For the CDR3, the DNA is TGTGCCAGCAGCCAAGGTTTCGGGGAGCTGTTTTTT.

The gene calls are TRBV25-1 and TRBJ2-1; D gene unclear. The CDR3 covers 14 residues. Germline V CDR1 and CDR2: MGHDK, SYGVNS. Trimming took 6 bases from V and 6 from J, leaving 15 bases between them. The CDR3 DNA reads as TGTGCCAGCAGCCAGGCGGATTTCTTCAATGAGCAGTTCTTC. It codes for CASSQADFFNEQFF.

This clone has just one count. The chain links TRBV5-4 to TRBJ2-7; D is unresolved. Germline CDR1 is SGHNT and CDR2 is YYREEE (reference sequence). The CDR3 covers 13 residues. The V gene lost 7 bases and the J gene lost 2 bases, with 13 bases spanning the gap. Here the CDR3 DNA reads TGTGCCAGCCAGGAGTTAGGGACCTACGAGCAGTACTTC. Translation: CASQELGTYEQYF.

V gene TRBV19 combines with J gene TRBJ1-1; 9 nucleotides agree with TRBD1. CDR1 LNHDA and CDR2 SQIVND come from the germline V gene (reference sequence). This CDR3 contains 14 residues. V shed 5 bases, J shed 4 bases, and the junction held 5 bases outside the gene matches. CDR3 sequence reads: CASSAQGAGTEAFF. CDR3 sequence (DNA): TGTGCCAGTAGTGCACAGGGGGCAGGCACTGAAGCTTTCTTT.

This clone was seen a single time. The chain links TRBV27 to TRBJ2-1; 12 bases align to TRBD2. CDR3 length equals 16 residues. Germline V gene lookup returns CDR1 MNHEY and CDR2 SMNVEV (reference sequence). Losses at the gene ends were 4 bases for V and 9 bases for J; bases not matched to a gene: 10. CDR3 in DNA: TGTGCCAGCAGTTCATACGCTAGCGGGAGGGTGAGTGAGCAGTTCTTC. This translates into CASSSYASGRVSEQFF.